This T cell receptor beta chain was sequenced during a study of somatic mutations in cytotoxic T cells in rheumatoid arthritis. Notes on the study in general: No significant CD8+ T-cell clonality difference was found between rheumatoid arthritis patients and age-matched controls. Unlike healthy controls, rheumatoid arthritis patients had CD8+ clonality that increased with age. A finding that went unadjusted for multiple comparisons was the slight underrepresentation of TRBV07 in rheumatoid arthritis patients.

The study pulled out CD4+ and CD8+ cells with positive magnetic bead selection and then checked their purity by flow cytometry. The data were produced by immunoSEQ multiplex PCR, yet TCRdb's version contains in-frame clones alone and is incomplete. The table has 6,700 or so clones, 65% to 75% seen once. About this clone: The antigen is undetermined.

V was trimmed by 7 bases and J by 6 bases, leaving 15 bases between them. Germline lookup yields CDR1 LNHDA and CDR2 SQIVND (reference sequence). The CDR3 spans 14 residues. The sample was CD8+ T cells sorted from blood. This TCR was sampled from a man in his forties or fifties in good health. The J gene is TRBJ2-2, the V gene TRBV19, with D perhaps TRBD1 or TRBD2 (6 bases each). CDR3 protein: CASNRGREAGELFF. As DNA, the CDR3 is TGTGCCAGTAACCGGGGGCGAGAAGCCGGGGAGCTGTTTTTT.